This T cell receptor (beta chain) was recorded in a study of cytotoxic CD8 clonotypes in ibrutinib-treated CLL. Clones were read by immunoSEQ multiplex PCR, and TCRdb kept only the in-frame ones, dropping some. The sample lists 300,000 to 400,000 clones, over 55% occurring once. With 3 bases removed from V and 3 bases from J, the gap between germline ends came to 9 bases. Germline CDR1 is KGHSH and CDR2 is LQKENI. This CDR3 comprises 13 residues. This clone is a singleton in its sample. J is TRBJ2-7 and V is TRBV18; D not resolved. The starting material was PBMCs, obtained after 36 months of ibrutinib treatment. This sequence originates from a human donor with chronic lymphocytic leukemia. Here the CDR3 reads CASSPSRYYEQYF. The CDR3 DNA sequence: TGTGCCAGCTCACCCTCCCGTTACTACGAGCAGTACTTC. Complete variable domain (other parts from reference TRBV18 and TRBJ2-7): NAGVMQNPRHLVRRRGQEARLRCSPMKGHSHVYWYRQLPEEGLKFMVYLQKENIIDESGMPKERFSAEFPKEGPSILRIQQVVRGDSAAYFCASSPSRYYEQYFGPGTRLTVT.